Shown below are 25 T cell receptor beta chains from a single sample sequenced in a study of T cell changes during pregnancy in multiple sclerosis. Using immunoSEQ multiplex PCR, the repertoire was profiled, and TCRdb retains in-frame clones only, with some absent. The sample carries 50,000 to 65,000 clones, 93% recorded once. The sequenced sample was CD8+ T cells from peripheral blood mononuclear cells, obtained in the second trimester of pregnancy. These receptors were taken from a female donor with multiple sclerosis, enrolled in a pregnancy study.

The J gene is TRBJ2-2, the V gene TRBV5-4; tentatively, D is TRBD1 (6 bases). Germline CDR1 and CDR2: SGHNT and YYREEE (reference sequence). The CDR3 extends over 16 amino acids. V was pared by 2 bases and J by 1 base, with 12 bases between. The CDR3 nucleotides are TGTGCCAGCAGCTTCTTGGACAGATTGAACACCGGGGAGCTGTTTTTT. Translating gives CASSFLDRLNTGELFF. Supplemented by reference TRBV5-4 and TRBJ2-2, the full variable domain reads ETGVTQSPTHLIKTRGQQVTLRCSSQSGHNTVSWYQQALGQGPQFIFQYYREEENGRGNFPPRFSGLQFPNYSSELNVNALELDDSALYLCASSFLDRLNTGELFFGEGSRLTVL.

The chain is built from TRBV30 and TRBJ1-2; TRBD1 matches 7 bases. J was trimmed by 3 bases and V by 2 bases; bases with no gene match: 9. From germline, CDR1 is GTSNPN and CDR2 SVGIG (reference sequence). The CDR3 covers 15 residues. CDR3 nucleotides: TGTGCCTGGAGTTCCGCCCGGACAGGCGACTATGGCTACACCTTC. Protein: CAWSSARTGDYGYTF.

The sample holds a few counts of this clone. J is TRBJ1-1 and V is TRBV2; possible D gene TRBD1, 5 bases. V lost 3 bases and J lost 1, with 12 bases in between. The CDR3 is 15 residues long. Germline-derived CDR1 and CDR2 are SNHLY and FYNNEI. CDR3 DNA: TGTGCCAGCAGTGAGTATTCGACAGCGAACACTGAAGCTTTCTTT. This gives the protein CASSEYSTANTEAFF.

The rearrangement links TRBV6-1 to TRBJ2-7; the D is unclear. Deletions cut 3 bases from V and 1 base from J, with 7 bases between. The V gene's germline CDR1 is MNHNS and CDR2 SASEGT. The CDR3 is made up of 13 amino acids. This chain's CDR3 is CASSDHGSYEQYF. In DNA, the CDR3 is TGTGCCAGCAGTGATCACGGGTCCTACGAGCAGTACTTC.

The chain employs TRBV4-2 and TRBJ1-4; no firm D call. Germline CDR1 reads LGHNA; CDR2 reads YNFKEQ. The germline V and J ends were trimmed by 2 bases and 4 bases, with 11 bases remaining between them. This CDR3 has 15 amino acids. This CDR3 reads CASSQTGLLNEKLFF. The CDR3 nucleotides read TGTGCCAGCAGCCAAACGGGTCTCCTTAATGAAAAACTGTTTTTT.

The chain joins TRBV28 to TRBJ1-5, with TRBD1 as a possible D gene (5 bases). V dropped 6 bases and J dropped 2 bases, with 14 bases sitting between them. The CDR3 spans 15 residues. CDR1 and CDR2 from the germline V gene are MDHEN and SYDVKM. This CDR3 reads CASRPGRLGNQPQHF. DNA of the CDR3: TGTGCCAGCAGACCAGGGAGGTTAGGCAATCAGCCCCAGCATTTT.

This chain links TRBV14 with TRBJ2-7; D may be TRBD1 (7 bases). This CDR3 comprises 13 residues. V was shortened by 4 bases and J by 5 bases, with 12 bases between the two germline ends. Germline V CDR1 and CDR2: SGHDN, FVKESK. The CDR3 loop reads CASSPQGGHEQYF. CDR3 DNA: TGTGCCAGCAGCCCTCAGGGGGGCCACGAGCAGTACTTC.

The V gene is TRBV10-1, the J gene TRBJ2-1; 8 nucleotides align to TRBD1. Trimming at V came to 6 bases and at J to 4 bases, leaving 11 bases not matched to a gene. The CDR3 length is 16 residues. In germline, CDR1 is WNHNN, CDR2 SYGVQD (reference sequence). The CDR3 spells CASSSGQGPLYNEQFF. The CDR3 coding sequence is TGCGCCAGCAGCAGCGGACAGGGTCCCCTTTACAATGAGCAGTTCTTC.

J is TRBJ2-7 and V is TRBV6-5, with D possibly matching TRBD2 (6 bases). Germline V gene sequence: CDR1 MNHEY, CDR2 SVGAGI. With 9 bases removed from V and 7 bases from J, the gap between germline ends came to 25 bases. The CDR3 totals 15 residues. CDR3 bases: TGTGCCAGGCGGGAAGGCGGACTTCCGCCCGGGGAGCAGTACTTC. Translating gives CARREGGLPPGEQYF.

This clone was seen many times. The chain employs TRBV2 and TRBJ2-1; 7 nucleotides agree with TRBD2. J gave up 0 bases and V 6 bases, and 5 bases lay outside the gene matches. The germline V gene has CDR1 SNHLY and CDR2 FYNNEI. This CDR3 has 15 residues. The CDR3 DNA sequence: TGTGCCAGCAGGGATAGCGGGCGCTCCTACAATGAGCAGTTCTTC. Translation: CASRDSGRSYNEQFF.

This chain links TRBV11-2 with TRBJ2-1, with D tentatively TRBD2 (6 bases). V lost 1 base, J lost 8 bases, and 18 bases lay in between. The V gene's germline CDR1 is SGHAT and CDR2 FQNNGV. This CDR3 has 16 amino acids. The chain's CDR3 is CASSLGLSGPFDEQFF. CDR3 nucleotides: TGTGCCAGCAGCTTAGGTCTTAGCGGTCCCTTCGATGAGCAGTTCTTC.

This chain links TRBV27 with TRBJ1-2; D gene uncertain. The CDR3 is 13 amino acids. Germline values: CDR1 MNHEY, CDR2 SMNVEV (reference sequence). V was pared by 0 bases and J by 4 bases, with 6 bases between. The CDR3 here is CASSLSSSYGYTF. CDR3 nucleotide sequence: TGTGCCAGCAGTTTATCTTCATCCTATGGCTACACCTTC.

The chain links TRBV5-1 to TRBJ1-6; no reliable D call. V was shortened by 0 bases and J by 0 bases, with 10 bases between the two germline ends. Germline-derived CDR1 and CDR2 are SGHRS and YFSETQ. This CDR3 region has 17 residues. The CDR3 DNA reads TGCGCCAGCAGCTTGGGACGGGAGAGCTCCTATAATTCACCCCTCCACTTT. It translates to CASSLGRESSYNSPLHF.

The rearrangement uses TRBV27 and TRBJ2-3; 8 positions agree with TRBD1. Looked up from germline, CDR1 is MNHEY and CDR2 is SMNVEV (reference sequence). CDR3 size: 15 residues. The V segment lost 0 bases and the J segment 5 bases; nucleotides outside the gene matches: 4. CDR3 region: CASSLSTGGRDTQYF. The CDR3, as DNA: TGTGCCAGCAGTTTATCCACAGGGGGAAGAGATACGCAGTATTTT.

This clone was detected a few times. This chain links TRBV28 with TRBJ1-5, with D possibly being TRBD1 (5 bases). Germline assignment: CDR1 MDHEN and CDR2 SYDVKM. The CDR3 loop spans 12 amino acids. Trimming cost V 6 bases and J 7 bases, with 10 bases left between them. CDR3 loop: CASRGLKQPQHF. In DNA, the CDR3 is TGTGCCAGCAGGGGACTAAAGCAGCCCCAGCATTTT.

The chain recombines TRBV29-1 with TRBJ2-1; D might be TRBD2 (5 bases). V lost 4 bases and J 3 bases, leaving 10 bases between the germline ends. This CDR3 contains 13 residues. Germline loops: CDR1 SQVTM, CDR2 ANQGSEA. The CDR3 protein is CSVGERDYNEQFF. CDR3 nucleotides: TGCAGCGTTGGGGAGCGCGACTACAATGAGCAGTTCTTC.

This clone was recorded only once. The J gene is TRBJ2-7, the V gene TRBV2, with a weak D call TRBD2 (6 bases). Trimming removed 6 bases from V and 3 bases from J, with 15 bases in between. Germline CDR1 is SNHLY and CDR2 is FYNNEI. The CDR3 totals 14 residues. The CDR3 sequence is CASRGGADLYEQYF. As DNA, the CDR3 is TGTGCCAGCAGAGGAGGGGCAGACCTCTACGAGCAGTACTTC. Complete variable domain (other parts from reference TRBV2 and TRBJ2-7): EPEVTQTPSHQVTQMGQEVILRCVPISNHLYFYWYRQILGQKVEFLVSFYNNEISEKSEIFDDQFSVERPDGSNFTLKIRSTKLEDSAMYFCASRGGADLYEQYFGPGTRLTVT.

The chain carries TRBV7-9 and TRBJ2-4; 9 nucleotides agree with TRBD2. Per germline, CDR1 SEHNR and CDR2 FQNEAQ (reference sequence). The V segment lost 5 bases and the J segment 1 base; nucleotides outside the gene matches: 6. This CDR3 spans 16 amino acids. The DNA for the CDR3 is TGTGCCAGCAGCCCGGGAAGCGGGAGGGCCAAAAACATTCAGTACTTC. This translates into CASSPGSGRAKNIQYF.

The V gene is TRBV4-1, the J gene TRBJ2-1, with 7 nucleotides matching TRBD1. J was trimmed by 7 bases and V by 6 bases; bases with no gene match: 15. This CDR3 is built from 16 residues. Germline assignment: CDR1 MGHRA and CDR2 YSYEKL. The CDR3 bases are TGCGCCAGCAGTCCGCGTATGACAGGGTCCGGGAATGAGCAGTTCTTC. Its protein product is CASSPRMTGSGNEQFF.

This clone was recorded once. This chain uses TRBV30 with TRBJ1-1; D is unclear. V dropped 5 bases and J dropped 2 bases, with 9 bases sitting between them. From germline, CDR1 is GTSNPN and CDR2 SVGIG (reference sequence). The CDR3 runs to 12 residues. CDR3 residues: CAWATGNTEAFF. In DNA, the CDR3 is TGTGCCTGGGCGACGGGAAACACTGAAGCTTTCTTT.

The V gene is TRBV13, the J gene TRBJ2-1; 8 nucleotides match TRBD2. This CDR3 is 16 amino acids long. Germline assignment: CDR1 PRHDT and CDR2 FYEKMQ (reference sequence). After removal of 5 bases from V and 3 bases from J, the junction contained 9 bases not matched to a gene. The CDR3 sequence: CASSPRSGEVYNEQFF. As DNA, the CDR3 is TGTGCCAGCAGCCCCCGTAGCGGGGAGGTCTACAATGAGCAGTTCTTC.

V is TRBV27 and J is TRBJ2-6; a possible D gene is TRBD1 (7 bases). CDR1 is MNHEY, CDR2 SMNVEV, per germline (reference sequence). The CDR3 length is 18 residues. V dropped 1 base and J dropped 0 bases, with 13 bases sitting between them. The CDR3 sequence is CASSLLPGGSSGANVLTF. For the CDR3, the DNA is TGTGCCAGCAGTTTATTACCAGGGGGGAGCTCTGGGGCCAACGTCCTGACTTTC.

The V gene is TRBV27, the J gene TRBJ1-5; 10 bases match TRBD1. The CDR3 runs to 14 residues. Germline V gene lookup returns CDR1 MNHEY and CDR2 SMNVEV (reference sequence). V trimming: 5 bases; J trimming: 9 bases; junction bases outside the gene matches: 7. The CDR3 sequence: CASSPRTGGVPQHF. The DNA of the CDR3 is TGTGCCAGCAGTCCAAGGACAGGGGGGGTGCCCCAGCATTTT.

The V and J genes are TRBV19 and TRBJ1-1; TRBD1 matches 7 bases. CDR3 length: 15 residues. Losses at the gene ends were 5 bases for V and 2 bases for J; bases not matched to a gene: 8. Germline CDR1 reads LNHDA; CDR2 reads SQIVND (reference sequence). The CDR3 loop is CASSLRRDSNTEAFF. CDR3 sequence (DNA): TGTGCCAGTAGTCTTCGCCGGGACAGTAACACTGAAGCTTTCTTT.

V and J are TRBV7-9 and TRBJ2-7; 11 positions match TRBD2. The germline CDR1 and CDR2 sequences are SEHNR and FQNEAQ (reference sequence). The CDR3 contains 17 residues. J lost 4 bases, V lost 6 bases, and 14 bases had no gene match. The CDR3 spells CASRSGLAGQTSYEQYF. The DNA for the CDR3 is TGTGCCAGCAGGTCCGGACTAGCGGGCCAGACGTCATACGAGCAGTACTTC.